A single sample is the source of the 7 T cell receptor beta chains below, sequenced in a study of a mutant IDH1 vaccine in newly diagnosed glioma. Repertoires were generated with immunoSEQ multiplex PCR, while TCRdb's copy carries only in-frame clones and drops some. The table shows tens of thousands of clones, with roughly 85% occurring only once. As for time point: week 5, during vaccination. Vaccination comprised doses that each held 300 ug of mutant IDH1 20-mer peptide, plus topical imiquimod. Which antigens these TCRs recognize remains unknown. The starting material was PBMCs, obtained from a glioma patient whose treatment included an IDH1 peptide vaccine. These receptors were taken from a middle-aged man with glioma.

The rearrangement joins TRBV18 to TRBJ1-4; D gene unclear. Per the germline V gene, CDR1 is KGHSH and CDR2 is LQKENI. This CDR3 is built from 15 residues. V was cut by 0 bases and J by 4 bases, with 9 bases left in between. CDR3 residues: CASSPPSTVNEKLFF. The CDR3 DNA reads as TGTGCCAGCTCACCACCTAGCACAGTTAATGAAAAACTGTTTTTT.

J is TRBJ2-3 and V is TRBV7-6; the match to TRBD2 covers 10 bases. Trimming at V came to 4 bases and at J to 4 bases, leaving 8 bases not matched to a gene. The germline gives CDR1 SGHVS, CDR2 FNYEAQ. This CDR3 region has 16 residues. The CDR3 DNA follows: TGTGCCAGCAGCTCAAAGCGGGAGGGCCTTTCAGATACGCAGTATTTT. Encoded protein: CASSSKREGLSDTQYF. The variable domain in full, with the rest retrieved from reference TRBV7-6 and TRBJ2-3, is GAGVSQSPRYKVTKRGQDVALRCDPISGHVSLYWYRQALGQGPEFLTYFNYEAQQDKSGLPNDRFSAERPEGSISTLTIQRTEQRDSAMYRCASSSKREGLSDTQYFGPGTRLTVL.

This chain joins TRBV6-1 and TRBJ1-1; tentative D call: TRBD1 (5 bases). Germline CDR1 and CDR2: MNHNS and SASEGT. The V end was cut by 11 bases, the J end by 3 bases, with 16 bases between. The CDR3 runs 13 residues. CDR3 sequence reads: CASYWGSHTEAFF. The CDR3 DNA is TGTGCCTCCTACTGGGGGTCCCACACTGAAGCTTTCTTT.

The chain couples TRBV5-1 to TRBJ2-3; 7 bases are shared with TRBD1. The CDR3 is 14 residues long. With V trimmed by 2 bases and J by 5 bases, 5 bases remained unmatched. Germline V gene lookup returns CDR1 SGHRS and CDR2 YFSETQ. The CDR3: CASSLLGGLDTQYF. The CDR3 DNA is TGCGCCAGCAGCTTATTAGGGGGCCTAGATACGCAGTATTTT.

The gene calls are TRBV18 and TRBJ2-3, with 8 bases that match TRBD1. V lost 3 bases to trimming and J lost 0 bases; unmatched junction nucleotides: 2. The CDR3 is 15 residues long. Germline loops: CDR1 KGHSH, CDR2 LQKENI. In DNA, the CDR3 is TGTGCCAGCTCACCCCAGGGGGCTAGCACAGATACGCAGTATTTT. Translated: CASSPQGASTDTQYF.

The rearrangement links TRBV4-2 to TRBJ2-7; 10 bases are a match to TRBD2. The CDR3 sequence is 15 residues long. With V trimmed by 2 bases and J by 3 bases, 4 bases remained unmatched. Per the germline V gene, CDR1 is LGHNA and CDR2 is YNFKEQ. The DNA for the CDR3 is TGTGCCAGCAGCCAATTGGGGACTAGCGACTACGAGCAGTACTTC. Its protein product is CASSQLGTSDYEQYF.

This chain links TRBV9 with TRBJ2-3; TRBD2 aligns across 8 bases. The germline CDR1 and CDR2 sequences are SGDLS and YYNGEE. The V and J ends lost 3 bases and 6 bases, in that order; junction bases with no gene match: 6. This CDR3 spans 14 amino acids. The chain's CDR3 is CASSAQRERDTQYF. DNA of the CDR3: TGTGCCAGCAGCGCCCAGCGGGAGCGGGATACGCAGTATTTT.